This T cell receptor beta chain comes out of a study of shared clonotypes between healthy human individuals. Clones were sequenced by immunoSEQ multiplex PCR, and TCRdb holds only the in-frame ones, with some missing. The sample lists about 2.1 million clones; about 92% were seen once. V lost 1 base and J 4 bases, leaving 8 bases between the germline ends. The CDR3 spans 13 residues. Germline CDR1 is GTSNPN and CDR2 is SVGIG (reference sequence). Terminally differentiated effector memory CD45RA+ cells were left out of the naive CD8 fraction, which was CD45RO-negative and positively selected for CCR7.

The material sequenced was naive CD8+ T cells from PBMCs. The source is a man aged 18 to 35 in good health. Some clones in this sample may be carry-over from other donors' samples. The chain combines TRBV30 with TRBJ1-3; D is perhaps TRBD1 (5 bases). The CDR3 nucleotides read TGTGCCTGGAGTGGGGACCTAGGAAACACCATATATTTT. Protein sequence: CAWSGDLGNTIYF. Supplemented by reference TRBV30 and TRBJ1-3, the full variable domain reads SQTIHQWPATLVQPVGSPLSLECTVEGTSNPNLYWYRQAAGRGLQLLFYSVGIGQISSEVPQNLSASRPQDRQFILSSKKLLLSDSGFYLCAWSGDLGNTIYFGEGSWLTVV.